These 21 T cell receptor beta chains were sequenced from one sample in a study of blood T cell repertoires in COVID-19. Repertoires were generated with immunoSEQ multiplex PCR, while TCRdb's copy carries only in-frame clones and drops some. This sample has 290,000 or so clones, with 80% to 95% found just once. The sequencing input was peripheral blood. These receptor sequences come from a woman in her thirties with COVID-19, enrolled during active disease.

The chain recombines TRBV6-2 or TRBV6-3 with TRBJ2-5; weak D call: TRBD2 (5 bases). V was shortened by 0 bases and J by 3 bases, with 11 bases between the two germline ends. CDR1 is MNHEY, CDR2 SVGEGT, per germline. The CDR3 is 15 amino acids. The CDR3 is CASSYSTTGKETQYF. The CDR3 DNA reads as TGTGCCAGCAGTTACTCCACGACGGGGAAAGAGACCCAGTACTTC.

The chain links TRBV2 to TRBJ1-5, with D maybe TRBD1 (5 bases). CDR3 length equals 15 residues. Germline V gives CDR1 SNHLY, CDR2 FYNNEI. The V end was cut by 5 bases, the J end by 6 bases, with 17 bases between. CDR3 DNA sequence: TGTGCCAGCAGTTACCGGGACTGGGCCTCTCAGCCCCAGCATTTT. It specifies CASSYRDWASQPQHF. The variable domain in full, with the rest retrieved from reference TRBV2 and TRBJ1-5, is EPEVTQTPSHQVTQMGQEVILRCVPISNHLYFYWYRQILGQKVEFLVSFYNNEISEKSEIFDDQFSVERPDGSNFTLKIRSTKLEDSAMYFCASSYRDWASQPQHFGDGTRLSIL.

The rearrangement joins TRBV7-2 to TRBJ1-1; weak D call: TRBD1 (5 bases). Germline CDR1 reads SGHTA; CDR2 reads FQGNSA. The CDR3 runs 15 residues. With 1 base removed from V and 8 bases from J, the gap between germline ends came to 17 bases. The CDR3 nucleotides are TGTGCCAGCAGCTTAGTTACACCGTTGACAGTCGAAGCTTTCTTT. Amino acid sequence: CASSLVTPLTVEAFF. The full variable domain, in which reference TRBV7-2 and TRBJ1-1 provide the parts outside the CDR3, is GAGVSQSPSNKVTEKGKDVELRCDPISGHTALYWYRQSLGQGLEFLIYFQGNSAPDKSGLPSDRFSAERTGGSVSTLTIQRTQQEDSAVYLCASSLVTPLTVEAFFGQGTRLTVV.

V is TRBV2 and J is TRBJ2-7; a weak D match, TRBD1 (6 bases). V shed 6 bases and J shed 3 bases, with 15 bases lying between them. CDR3 length equals 14 residues. The germline CDR1 and CDR2 sequences are SNHLY and FYNNEI. CDR3: CASRGQFEDYEQYF. The CDR3 coding sequence is TGTGCCAGCAGAGGACAGTTTGAAGACTACGAGCAGTACTTC. Supplemented by reference TRBV2 and TRBJ2-7, the full variable domain reads EPEVTQTPSHQVTQMGQEVILRCVPISNHLYFYWYRQILGQKVEFLVSFYNNEISEKSEIFDDQFSVERPDGSNFTLKIRSTKLEDSAMYFCASRGQFEDYEQYFGPGTRLTVT.

CDR3: CASSVTGSYEQYF. The CDR3 DNA is TGTGCCAGCAGCGTGACAGGGTCCTACGAGCAGTACTTC. V is TRBV5-6 and J is TRBJ2-7, with 7 positions matching TRBD1. CDR3 length equals 13 residues. After removal of 4 bases from V and 1 base from J, the junction contained 2 bases not matched to a gene. Germline V lookup: CDR1 SGHDT, CDR2 YYEEEE.

V is TRBV5-5 and J is TRBJ2-2; D is perhaps TRBD2 (5 bases). The ends were cut back, 8 bases at V and 0 bases at J, with 20 bases in the middle. Germline V gene data show CDR1 as SGHKS and CDR2 as YYEKEE (reference sequence). The CDR3 is 17 residues long. CDR3 nucleotides: TGTGCCAGTCGGCGTAGGGCTGGCGGGTCGAACACCGGGGAGCTGTTTTTT. Its translation: CASRRRAGGSNTGELFF.

V is TRBV2 and J is TRBJ2-3; TRBD1 aligns across 7 bases. The trim removed 6 bases at V and 2 bases at J, leaving 11 bases unmatched. CDR1 and CDR2 (germline): SNHLY, FYNNEI. CDR3 length: 16 amino acids. The CDR3 spells CASRLGQALPTDTQYF. DNA for the CDR3: TGTGCCAGCAGACTCGGACAGGCCTTACCCACAGATACGCAGTATTTT.

This chain joins TRBV27 and TRBJ1-1, with 7 nucleotides matching TRBD1. The germline V gene has CDR1 MNHEY and CDR2 SMNVEV (reference sequence). This CDR3 has 14 amino acids. V shed 6 bases and J 4 bases; nucleotides not matched to a gene: 8. The CDR3 reads CASSRGQILTEAFF. The CDR3 nucleotides are TGTGCCAGCAGCCGGGGACAGATTCTCACTGAAGCTTTCTTT.

This chain joins TRBV23-1 and TRBJ1-5; D may be TRBD1 (5 bases). TRBV23-1 is an open reading frame whose function is uncertain. This CDR3 spans 15 amino acids. The ends were cut back, 3 bases at V and 10 bases at J, with 19 bases in the middle. The chain's CDR3 is CASSHLIINQGPQHF. CDR3 nucleotide sequence: TGCGCCAGCAGTCACCTAATCATTAATCAGGGTCCCCAGCATTTT.

This clone was seen a handful of times. This chain connects TRBV27 to TRBJ2-7, with 8 bases matching TRBD2. CDR1 is MNHEY, CDR2 SMNVEV, per germline (reference sequence). The CDR3 loop spans 17 amino acids. V dropped 0 bases and J dropped 2; count of bases not matched to a gene: 9. CDR3 nucleotide sequence: TGTGCCAGCAGTTTATCCGCTCCGACTAGCGTCGCCTACGAGCAGTACTTC. Amino acids: CASSLSAPTSVAYEQYF.

This clone was detected only once. This chain uses TRBV6-5 with TRBJ1-5; possible D gene TRBD1, 6 bases. The CDR3 sequence is 14 residues long. Germline loops: CDR1 MNHEY, CDR2 SVGAGI. V shed 2 bases and J shed 7 bases, with 12 bases lying between them. CDR3 sequence (DNA): TGTGCCAGCAGTTACGGGGGGGCTGAACAGCCCCAGCATTTT. Its protein is CASSYGGAEQPQHF.

The V gene is TRBV6-5, the J gene TRBJ2-3, with 8 bases lining up with TRBD1. Germline V CDR1 and CDR2: MNHEY, SVGAGI. V was clipped by 5 bases and J by 7 bases; unmatched bases: 8. The length of the CDR3 is 14 residues. CDR3 protein: CASSRDRSENTQYF. DNA of the CDR3: TGTGCCAGCAGTAGGGACAGGTCCGAGAATACGCAGTATTTT.

The chain links TRBV3-1 (or the pseudogene TRBV3-2) to TRBJ2-3; 7 positions agree with TRBD2. The CDR3 consists of 17 residues. The ends lost 0 bases at V and 1 base at J; junction bases unmatched: 7. The germline V gene has CDR1 LGHDT and CDR2 YNNKEL (reference sequence). For the CDR3, the DNA is TGTGCCAGCAGCCAAGACGATATAACTAGCGGCACAGATACGCAGTATTTT. Translated: CASSQDDITSGTDTQYF.

On this clone: Other DNA variants within this sample encode the same CDR3. The chain carries TRBV12-3 or TRBV12-4 and TRBJ1-2; no firm D call. V shed 5 bases and J shed 5 bases, with 9 bases lying between them. The CDR3 sequence is 12 residues long. The CDR3 region is CASSLGTYGYTF. The CDR3 DNA is TGTGCCAGCAGTCTAGGAACTTATGGCTACACCTTC.

V usage is TRBV19 and J usage is TRBJ1-1; D possibly corresponds to TRBD1 (5 bases). The CDR3 runs to 15 residues. Trimming took off 1 base at V and 2 bases at J, with 11 bases between the two ends. Germline CDR1 reads LNHDA; CDR2 reads SQIVND (reference sequence). This chain's CDR3 is CASSIGTRGNTEAFF. CDR3 coding DNA: TGTGCCAGTAGTATAGGGACAAGGGGAAACACTGAAGCTTTCTTT.

V and J are TRBV6-5 and TRBJ2-1, with 11 positions matching TRBD2. Trimming at V came to 4 bases and at J to 5 bases, leaving 4 bases not matched to a gene. The CDR3 loop spans 15 amino acids. Per germline, CDR1 MNHEY and CDR2 SVGAGI. CDR3 coding DNA: TGTGCCAGCAGTTCTCTAGCGGGAGGAGACAATGAGCAGTTCTTC. Its translation: CASSSLAGGDNEQFF.

V gene TRBV28 combines with J gene TRBJ2-7, with TRBD2 identical over 7 bases. V lost 6 bases, J lost 1 base, and 9 bases stayed unmatched. Per the germline V gene, CDR1 is MDHEN and CDR2 is SYDVKM. This CDR3 contains 15 residues. In DNA form, the CDR3 reads TGTGCCAGCAGAAGATATAGCGGGCTGTCCTACGAGCAGTACTTC. Translation gives CASRRYSGLSYEQYF.

The CDR3 DNA sequence: TGTGCCAGCAGTAGGGTCAGGGAATATGGCTACACCTTC. Translating gives CASSRVREYGYTF. This chain uses TRBV6-5 with TRBJ1-2, with a weak D call TRBD1 (5 bases). The CDR3 totals 13 residues. V lost 5 bases, J lost 5 bases, and 12 bases lay in between. In germline, CDR1 is MNHEY, CDR2 SVGAGI.

V and J are TRBV2 and TRBJ1-2; 7 nucleotides align to TRBD1. This CDR3 has 14 amino acids. The V and J ends lost 7 bases and 4 bases, in that order; junction bases with no gene match: 9. CDR1 is SNHLY, CDR2 FYNNEI, per germline. CDR3 in amino acids: CASTPGQAIYGYTF. In nucleotides, the CDR3 is TGTGCCAGCACGCCCGGACAGGCCATCTATGGCTACACCTTC.

The V call is TRBV5-6, the J call TRBJ2-1, with D tentatively TRBD1 (5 bases). V was pared by 4 bases and J by 8 bases, with 16 bases between. CDR3 length: 14 amino acids. Per germline, CDR1 SGHDT and CDR2 YYEEEE. In nucleotides, the CDR3 is TGTGCCAGCAGCCTCTCAGGGTCCACCCATGAGCAGTTCTTC. Translated, it gives CASSLSGSTHEQFF.

The chain recombines TRBV20-1 with TRBJ2-7; D is uncertain. This CDR3 is 13 amino acids long. V was cut by 3 bases and J by 2 bases, with 11 bases left in between. Germline V gene data show CDR1 as DFQATT and CDR2 as SNEGSKA (reference sequence). This chain's CDR3 is CSASQNLAYEQYF. DNA for the CDR3: TGCAGTGCTAGTCAGAATCTCGCCTACGAGCAGTACTTC.